The present entry profiles one TCR beta chain with its context. Its antigen is not yet known. No base-level quality is on record; no much larger clone is a single base apart. This record comes from a study of shared clonotypes between healthy human individuals (dated by TCRdb to 2020 to 2021). Context from the whole study: The cohort comprised a couple of women and three men aged 18 to 49 years. Leukapheresis yielded between about 0.8 and 9.5 billion PBMCs per donor. For each donor, CD4 naive and CD4 memory were each run on three plates, CD8 naive on two plates, and CD8 memory on one plate. Blood TCR repertoires of about 5 healthy adults were deeply sequenced to estimate repertoire size and the extent of clonotype sharing between individuals. Libraries were prepared and TCR repertoires were sequenced by different laboratories using diverse techniques, in order to increase sequencing depth and limit assay-specific biases.

TCR CDR3 regions were amplified from genomic DNA by multiplex PCR using the deep immunoSEQ assay. For each cell subset, the extracted genomic DNA was distributed evenly across all wells of several immunoSEQ 96-well plates, and each plate served as one replicate. For sorted subsets, each replicate PCR was loaded with roughly 190 ng genomic DNA, equivalent to 30,000 or so T cell genomes. The purified libraries were quantified using a Qubit 3.0 fluorometer, sized with a Bioanalyzer 2100, and then quantified again using the KAPA Library Quantification kit. A separate single-read 150-cycle Illumina NextSeq 550 flow cell was used to sequence each immunoSEQ 96-well plate. The source study handled its data this way. Because the immunoSEQ output held only junctional sequences and lacked quality scores, the filtering could not match the filtering applied to full-length reads. Sequences were annotated with PyIR, a Python wrapper for IgBLAST v1.9, using IMGT germline references to assign V/J genes and CDR3. Any read was removed if the V/J assignment was weak (E-value above 1e-6), the CDR3 was missing, or the read contained stop codons, out-of-frame junctions, or ambiguous translated residues. V3J clonotypes were defined as sequences sharing an identical inferred V gene, J gene, and CDR3 amino acid sequence. The percentage overlap between two repertoires was calculated by dividing the number of shared unique clonotypes by the size of the smaller repertoire. RTK rarefaction, the Chao1 estimator, and Recon v2.1 estimates of unobserved clonotypes were used to assess repertoire richness. OLGA was used to compute generation probabilities for all TCRbeta clonotypes that the gDNA method yielded from a few donors. The immuneACCESS repertoire file appears here via TCRdb, limited to in-frame rearrangements. These files lack a portion of the clones; in checked studies, under half of the deficit traces to unresolved V genes, and the cause of the others is not known. That table supplies the V and J calls and clone size; D and trimming were determined from the DNA. This sample holds roughly 2,300,000 clones; under 95% were observed only once. About 0.36% of the sample goes to the ten largest clones.

Donors were healthy HIV-negative adults with no recently reported acute infections or vaccinations. Every donor was a Caucasian adult residing in Nashville, Tennessee, USA. CD4+ T cells were enriched by magnetic negative selection, after which naive cells were positively selected on CD45RA and the negative fraction was taken as the memory subset. Blood was obtained by leukapheresis, after which PBMCs were separated by Ficoll-Histopaque density gradient centrifugation and cryopreserved in liquid nitrogen vapor phase. Analytical flow cytometry was used to check the purity and quantity of each magnetically sorted T cell population. From each sorted fraction, genomic DNA was isolated and quantified by UV absorbance on a Nanodrop 2000c. From cysteine to phenylalanine, the CDR3 is 17 amino acids long. Left in the record is the CDR3 DNA by itself, 51 bases read in frame from the first base. Trimming takes 5 bases off V and 1 base off J; junction bases not matched to a gene: 11. The germline V gene yields MDHEN for CDR1 and SYDVKM for CDR2.

What the work shows at the level of the full study, not this receptor alone: The small number of donors limited the genetic and exposure-history diversity represented. Compared with non-shared clonotypes, the clonotypes found in all four sorted-subset donors had higher generation probabilities. About 5% of naive CD4, around 3.6% of naive CD8, about 2.1% of memory CD4, and about 0.4% of memory CD8 clonotypes were shared across a few donors. Based on pairwise subsampling, the degree of clonotype sharing among donors was expected to be affected by sequencing depth. Incomplete sequencing was indicated by rarefaction of sorted-subset datasets, despite the large sequencing depth. Sampling was restricted to blood, and TCR repertoires in tissues likely differ from the TCR repertoires found in blood. Larger estimated clonotype richness was generally found for naive subsets than for memory subsets.

Sequenced material: naive CD4+ T cells from PBMCs. The sample's cell subset or site label, decoded: CD45RA+ positively selected. This sequence originates from a young man in good health. Some clones in this sample may be carry-over from other donors' samples. The chain is assembled from TRBV28 and TRBJ2-5; 9 nucleotides in the junction match TRBD2. The nucleotide sequence reads as follows: TGTGCCAGCAGTGGGCAAGGCGCTAGCGGGATCCAAGAGACCCAGTACTTC. Its product reads: CASSGQGASGIQETQYF.